A selection of T cell receptor beta chains follows, all from one sample in a study of human T cells and chemical hapten exposure. Via MiXCR, TCRdb re-called the RACE reads, giving one row per CDR3 protein. Altogether over 70,000 distinct CDR3 sequences are present, approximately 10% being singletons, with the ten largest covering around 1.4%. The material sequenced was whole blood, taken in connection with sensitization to the hapten diphenylcyclopropenone (DPC). The receptor source for this set is a man aged 18 to 29 with alopecia areata. Some clones in this sample may be carry-over from other donors' samples. Both conserved end residues are trimmed from each CDR3. A clone size is listed for some rows: how often the clone was seen (once, few, many), or a class if it is expanded.

>few|TRBV10-3
AIRVDLTQY
>-|TRBV29-1
SAGGVDQETQY
>-|TRBV11-1
ASSSRDRVVEQF
>few|TRBV4-1
ASSQLAGAPGNEQF
>many|TRBV29-1
SVGVGQGGQY
>few|TRBV5-1
ASSIWDSEDTDTQY
>many|TRBV20-1
SATRADTQY
>many|TRBV7-2
ASSLAVRGNTGELF
>few|TRBV12-3/TRBV12-4
ASSRLPRRPEAF
>-|TRBV9
ASSRQGARTYNEQF
>-|TRBV2
ASSDSNYGYT
>many|TRBV12-5
ASGLSGAGANVLT
>many|TRBV11-2
ASSWGDRNTGELF
>-|TRBV15
ATSRSAGLTDTQY